What follows are 25 T cell receptor beta chains derived from one specimen sequenced in a study of cytomegalovirus exposure and HLA in healthy donors. The primer mix had 60 Vbeta and 13 Jbeta primers. Here immunoSEQ multiplex PCR was the method, and the copy in TCRdb shows in-frame clones only, minus some. The profile covers some 98,000 clones, with roughly 10% appearing a single time and around 4.9% taken by the ten largest. The sample comprised PBMCs. These receptors were taken from a middle-aged man in good health and CMV-seropositive.

V usage is TRBV2 and J usage is TRBJ2-2; 7 bases agree with TRBD2. There are 15 residues in the CDR3. Trimming cost V 10 bases and J 2 bases; bases outside gene matches: 10. Germline assignment: CDR1 SNHLY and CDR2 FYNNEI. The CDR3 DNA is TGTGCCACCACCAGGGAGGGCCCTAACACCGGGGAGCTGTTTTTT. Its translation: CATTREGPNTGELFF.

This clone was seen only a few times. The gene calls are TRBV30 and TRBJ1-3; D call uncertain. V dropped 1 base and J dropped 3 bases, with 10 bases sitting between them. The CDR3 has 14 amino acids. Germline V CDR1 and CDR2: GTSNPN, SVGIG (reference sequence). CDR3 sequence reads: CAWSARVNGNTIYF. DNA for the CDR3: TGTGCCTGGAGTGCCCGGGTCAATGGAAACACCATATATTTT.

This clone has a handful of counts. This rearrangement joins TRBV7-2 to TRBJ2-7, with a weak D call TRBD2 (6 bases). This CDR3 has 15 amino acids. Germline V lookup: CDR1 SGHTA, CDR2 FQGNSA. The ends were cut back, 5 bases at V and 3 bases at J, with 17 bases in the middle. The CDR3: CASSGLNGSYYEQYF. CDR3 bases: TGTGCCAGCAGCGGTCTGAACGGGAGTTACTACGAGCAGTACTTC.

The chain carries TRBV6-5 and TRBJ1-2, with D possibly being TRBD1 (6 bases). Germline V gene sequence: CDR1 MNHEY, CDR2 SVGAGI. The CDR3 totals 15 residues. With 6 bases removed from V and 7 bases from J, the gap between germline ends came to 21 bases. This chain's CDR3 is CASRGVAGGRSGYTF. The CDR3 bases are TGTGCCAGCAGAGGGGTGGCTGGGGGCCGATCTGGCTACACCTTC.

This chain uses TRBV10-3 with TRBJ2-3; D may be TRBD2 (6 bases). This CDR3 comprises 16 residues. The ends were cut back, 4 bases at V and 1 base at J, with 15 bases in the middle. The germline V gene has CDR1 ENHRY and CDR2 SYGVKD. As DNA, the CDR3 is TGTGCCATCAGTGGCGCGGGGTTCGGGGGCACAGATACGCAGTATTTT. As protein: CAISGAGFGGTDTQYF.

The chain combines TRBV7-9 with TRBJ2-5, with 9 bases identical to TRBD2. CDR1 SEHNR and CDR2 FQNEAQ come from the germline V gene (reference sequence). Trimming cost V 5 bases and J 4 bases; bases outside gene matches: 8. CDR3 length: 15 amino acids. The CDR3 sequence is CASSGAGGPRETQYF. CDR3 DNA sequence: TGTGCCAGCAGCGGGGCGGGAGGGCCGCGAGAGACCCAGTACTTC.

This clone was recorded a few times. The V and J genes are TRBV7-9 and TRBJ1-3; 7 nucleotides line up with TRBD1. V trimming: 6 bases; J trimming: 0 bases; junction bases outside the gene matches: 5. The CDR3 consists of 15 residues. CDR1 and CDR2 (germline): SEHNR, FQNEAQ (reference sequence). CDR3 nucleotides: TGTGCCAGCAGTCGGGACAGAAACTCTGGAAACACCATATATTTT. Amino acid sequence: CASSRDRNSGNTIYF.

This clone was seen a few times. For the CDR3, the DNA is TGTGCCAGCAGTGAAGCAGGGAGTGATGGCACTGAAGCTTTCTTT. Translated: CASSEAGSDGTEAFF. The J gene is TRBJ1-1, the V gene TRBV6-1; D is unclear. V lost 0 bases, J lost 4 bases, and 12 bases lay in between. Germline V gene data show CDR1 as MNHNS and CDR2 as SASEGT. The CDR3 runs to 15 residues.

The rearrangement uses TRBV6-1 and TRBJ1-1; TRBD1 might be the D (6 bases). V was shortened by 5 bases and J by 9 bases, with 16 bases between the two germline ends. Germline-derived CDR1 and CDR2 are MNHNS and SASEGT. This CDR3 comprises 13 residues. The CDR3 DNA reads TGTGCCAGCAGTCAAACGATTCAGGGGAAAGCTTTCTTT. Amino acids: CASSQTIQGKAFF.

The chain carries TRBV27 and TRBJ1-5; the match to TRBD1 covers 8 bases. CDR1 MNHEY and CDR2 SMNVEV come from the germline V gene (reference sequence). The CDR3 totals 14 residues. With 5 bases clipped from V and 7 bases from J, the junction kept 7 bases outside the gene matches. The CDR3 spells CASSLGQGQQPQHF. DNA of the CDR3: TGTGCCAGCAGTCTCGGACAGGGACAACAGCCCCAGCATTTT.

This clone was detected a few times. V usage is TRBV29-1 and J usage is TRBJ2-1; D call uncertain. The V and J ends lost 6 bases and 6 bases respectively, with 18 bases between them. The CDR3 runs 14 residues. Germline values: CDR1 SQVTM, CDR2 ANQGSEA. Written as DNA, the CDR3 is TGCAGCGTCTCCCCTGATACCTACGGCAATGAGCAGTTCTTC. Translation gives CSVSPDTYGNEQFF.

DNA of the CDR3: TGTGCCAGCAGCTTAGGGCCAACGTTAAATCAGCCCCAGCATTTT. Translating it yields CASSLGPTLNQPQHF. The rearrangement links TRBV7-9 to TRBJ1-5; D not resolved. The V gene lost 1 base and the J gene lost 4 bases, with 11 bases spanning the gap. The CDR3 sequence is 15 residues long. Germline V gene data show CDR1 as SEHNR and CDR2 as FQNEAQ (reference sequence).

This clone occurred a few times. V is TRBV6-5 and J is TRBJ2-5; no clear D gene. Trimming removed 6 bases from V and 3 bases from J, with 5 bases in between. The CDR3 has 11 residues. Germline V gene lookup returns CDR1 MNHEY and CDR2 SVGAGI. CDR3: CASRRKETQYF. The CDR3 DNA reads as TGTGCCAGCAGGCGAAAAGAGACCCAGTACTTC.

This clone was counted between two and nine times. The V gene is TRBV9, the J gene TRBJ2-2; TRBD2 aligns across 13 bases. Germline-derived CDR1 and CDR2 are SGDLS and YYNGEE. J gave up 1 base and V 2 bases, and 5 bases lay outside the gene matches. The CDR3 runs 18 residues. For the CDR3, the DNA is TGTGCCAGCAGCGTTGGACTAGCGGGAGCCAGGAACACCGGGGAGCTGTTTTTT. Translating it yields CASSVGLAGARNTGELFF.

This clone was picked up a small number of times. The CDR3, as DNA: TGTGCCAGCAGCGTAGGGTTGGGACTGTTTTACGAGCAGTACTTC. It encodes CASSVGLGLFYEQYF. The gene calls are TRBV9 and TRBJ2-7; the D gene is possibly TRBD2 (6 bases). This CDR3 has 15 amino acids. V lost 0 bases to trimming and J lost 4 bases, with 14 bases between them. CDR1 and CDR2 (germline): SGDLS, YYNGEE.

This clone has more than one count but fewer than ten. This chain connects TRBV7-8 to TRBJ1-2; TRBD1 matches at 10 bases. Germline lookup yields CDR1 SGHVS and CDR2 FQNEAQ. V shed 3 bases, J shed 8 bases, and the junction held 12 bases outside the gene matches. This CDR3 spans 16 amino acids. The CDR3 DNA reads TGTGCCAGCAGCTTGGAAAGCAGACAGGGGGCGCGGGGCTACACCTTC. This sequence encodes CASSLESRQGARGYTF.

This chain connects TRBV11-3 to TRBJ2-3; D remains unclear. The germline gives CDR1 SGHNT, CDR2 YENEEA. The ends were cut back, 2 bases at V and 3 bases at J, with 12 bases in the middle. This CDR3 contains 15 residues. DNA for the CDR3: TGTGCCAGCAGCTTAAGCCCGGCGGTAACAGATACGCAGTATTTT. Its protein product is CASSLSPAVTDTQYF.

The chain is built from TRBV12-5 and TRBJ2-3; TRBD2 matches 8 bases. From germline, CDR1 is LGHNT and CDR2 FRNRAP. J gave up 6 bases and V 2 bases, and 4 bases lay outside the gene matches. The CDR3 is 14 amino acids. The DNA for the CDR3 is TGTGCTAGTGGTTTGTCCAGCGGGAGCGATACGCAGTATTTT. Its protein is CASGLSSGSDTQYF.

This clone was counted a few times. The chain employs TRBV2 and TRBJ2-5, with a tentative D call TRBD2 (6 bases). The germline V and J ends were trimmed by 8 bases and 5 bases, with 24 bases remaining between them. The CDR3 totals 16 residues. Germline V gives CDR1 SNHLY, CDR2 FYNNEI. CDR3 protein: CASLRSWSTGDETQYF. The CDR3 nucleotides read TGTGCCAGCCTTAGATCGTGGTCCACGGGAGATGAGACCCAGTACTTC. The variable domain in full, with the rest retrieved from reference TRBV2 and TRBJ2-5, is EPEVTQTPSHQVTQMGQEVILRCVPISNHLYFYWYRQILGQKVEFLVSFYNNEISEKSEIFDDQFSVERPDGSNFTLKIRSTKLEDSAMYFCASLRSWSTGDETQYFGPGTRLLVL.

This clone turned up a few times. The gene calls are TRBV6-6 and TRBJ2-7, with TRBD2 as a possible D gene (6 bases). Germline V gene sequence: CDR1 MNHNY, CDR2 SVGAGI (reference sequence). The CDR3 totals 14 residues. Trimming removed 4 bases at V and 6 bases at J, with 16 bases between. This CDR3 reads CASSSAGGPLEQYF. CDR3 DNA sequence: TGTGCCAGCAGTTCCGCTGGAGGGCCGCTCGAGCAGTACTTC.

This clone was counted ten times or more. The chain joins TRBV30 to TRBJ1-1; D ambiguous. Trimming shortened V by 3 bases and J by 0 bases, and 8 bases separated the two germline ends. Germline CDR1 GTSNPN, CDR2 SVGIG (reference sequence). The CDR3 has 13 residues. In DNA form, the CDR3 reads TGTGCCTGGAGGGTAAGCGTGAACACTGAAGCTTTCTTT. As protein: CAWRVSVNTEAFF.

The rearrangement joins TRBV2 to TRBJ1-2, with 7 bases matching TRBD1. CDR3 size: 16 residues. CDR1 and CDR2 from the germline V gene are SNHLY and FYNNEI. V dropped 3 bases and J dropped 7; count of bases not matched to a gene: 14. In nucleotides, the CDR3 is TGTGCCAGCAGTGAGGGGACAGCTACCAGAAGCCGTGGCTACACCTTC. Protein: CASSEGTATRSRGYTF. The full variable domain, completed using reference TRBV2 and TRBJ1-2, is EPEVTQTPSHQVTQMGQEVILRCVPISNHLYFYWYRQILGQKVEFLVSFYNNEISEKSEIFDDQFSVERPDGSNFTLKIRSTKLEDSAMYFCASSEGTATRSRGYTFGSGTRLTVV.

The chain carries TRBV6-1 and TRBJ2-1, with TRBD2 matching over 15 bases. This CDR3 has 16 amino acids. The V and J ends lost 4 bases and 7 bases, in that order; junction bases with no gene match: 5. Germline lookup yields CDR1 MNHNS and CDR2 SASEGT. In nucleotides, the CDR3 is TGTGCCAGCAGTGCACGGACTAGCGGGGGGGGGAATGAGCAGTTCTTC. As protein: CASSARTSGGGNEQFF.

There are a few counts of this clone. V gene TRBV6-5 combines with J gene TRBJ1-4, with unresolved D. CDR1 is MNHEY, CDR2 SVGAGI, per germline. This CDR3 is built from 15 residues. Between the trimmed V and J ends, which lost 3 bases and 4 bases, there was a span of 12 bases. In DNA, the CDR3 is TGTGCCAGCAGTTATGACCCCTCGGGTAATGAAAAACTGTTTTTT. It translates to CASSYDPSGNEKLFF.

The table lists this clone with a few counts. An end of the junction does not agree with germline; a read error may underlie this. This rearrangement joins TRBV7-7 to TRBJ2-1; 9 bases align to TRBD1. This CDR3 has 15 amino acids. Germline lookup yields CDR1 SSHAT and CDR2 FNYEAQ (reference sequence). The CDR3 reads CASSSGTGMNNEQFF. In DNA, the CDR3 is TGTGCTAGCAGCTCCGGGACAGGGATGAACAATGAGCAGTTCTTC.